Following are 2 T cell receptor beta chains from one sample sequenced in a study of T cell clonotyping in hematopoietic cell transplantation. Sequencing was performed with immunoSEQ multiplex PCR; in TCRdb, only in-frame clones are kept and a portion is missing. The table lists roughly 30,000 clones, approximately 82% of them singletons. Documented time point: recipient sample about 28 days before transplant, after cytoreduction. Sequenced here: peripheral blood mononuclear cells, sampled before stem cell transplant. The origin of the receptors is a man aged 35 to 55 with acute myeloid leukemia. Some clones in this sample may be carry-over from other donors' samples.

V usage is TRBV6-5 and J usage is TRBJ2-7, with a possible D match to TRBD2 (6 bases). The CDR3 sequence is 13 residues long. The germline gives CDR1 MNHEY, CDR2 SVGAGI. Trimming removed 6 bases from V and 7 bases from J, with 16 bases in between. CDR3 DNA: TGTGCCAGCAGGACCGGGGGTGCAAAGGAGCAGTACTTC. Amino acid sequence: CASRTGGAKEQYF.

The V gene is TRBV4-2, the J gene TRBJ2-5; D gene ambiguous. CDR3 length: 13 residues. Between the trimmed V and J ends, which lost 4 bases and 5 bases, there was a span of 11 bases. From germline, CDR1 is LGHNA and CDR2 YNFKEQ. In nucleotides, the CDR3 is TGTGCCAGCAGCCCGCCCTTGGGTGAGACCCAGTACTTC. Amino acids: CASSPPLGETQYF.